Below, 28 T cell receptor beta chains from the same sample are listed, as sequenced in a study of T cell changes during pregnancy in multiple sclerosis. Some clones are missing from TCRdb's copy, which holds only in-frame ones; the method was immunoSEQ multiplex PCR. The sample consists of 40,000 to 50,000 clones, 80% to 95% of them appearing once. Sample: CD4+ T cells from peripheral blood mononuclear cells, taken after pregnancy. The receptors come from a female donor in good health, enrolled as a control in a pregnancy study.

The chain couples TRBV7-9 to TRBJ2-1; 8 nucleotides align to TRBD2. This CDR3 region has 14 residues. CDR1 SEHNR and CDR2 FQNEAQ come from the germline V gene (reference sequence). Trimming at V came to 4 bases and at J to 8 bases, leaving 7 bases not matched to a gene. The chain's CDR3 is CASSSRLATHEQFF. CDR3 nucleotides: TGTGCCAGCAGCTCCCGACTAGCGACGCATGAGCAGTTCTTC. The variable domain in full, with the rest retrieved from reference TRBV7-9 and TRBJ2-1, is DTGVSQNPRHKITKRGQNVTFRCDPISEHNRLYWYRQTLGQGPEFLTYFQNEAQLEKSRLLSDRFSAERPKGSFSTLEIQRTEQGDSAMYLCASSSRLATHEQFFGPGTRLTVL.

The V call is TRBV28, the J call TRBJ2-5; D perhaps matches TRBD1 (6 bases). Looked up from germline, CDR1 is MDHEN and CDR2 is SYDVKM. V gave up 5 bases and J gave up 5 bases, with 12 bases separating them. The CDR3 covers 13 residues. The CDR3 DNA reads as TGTGCCAGCAGTACGACAGGTAGGGAGACCCAGTACTTC. It encodes CASSTTGRETQYF. Complete variable domain (other parts from reference TRBV28 and TRBJ2-5): DVKVTQSSRYLVKRTGEKVFLECVQDMDHENMFWYRQDPGLGLRLIYFSYDVKMKEKGDIPEGYSVSREKKERFSLILESASTNQTSMYLCASSTTGRETQYFGPGTRLLVL.

The chain links TRBV15 to TRBJ2-7, with TRBD2 matching 10 bases. The V gene's germline CDR1 is LNHNV and CDR2 YYDKDF (reference sequence). V shed 0 bases and J 5 bases; nucleotides not matched to a gene: 1. The CDR3 is 14 residues long. The CDR3 loop is CATSRELAGDEQYF. The CDR3 DNA follows: TGTGCCACCAGCAGAGAGCTAGCGGGAGACGAGCAGTACTTC.

The chain employs TRBV5-1 and TRBJ2-7; the match to TRBD2 covers 8 bases. The CDR3 extends over 15 amino acids. V trimming: 1 base; J trimming: 5 bases; junction bases outside the gene matches: 8. The V gene's germline CDR1 is SGHRS and CDR2 YFSETQ. The CDR3 DNA reads TGCGCCAGCAGCTTGCCCCGCGGGGGGTCCCACGAGCAGTACTTC. This encodes CASSLPRGGSHEQYF.

The genes are TRBV7-8 and TRBJ2-2; 8 positions match TRBD2. This CDR3 has 15 residues. The germline gives CDR1 SGHVS, CDR2 FQNEAQ. V shed 6 bases, J shed 5 bases, and the junction held 8 bases outside the gene matches. The CDR3 DNA reads as TGTGCCAGCAGTTCGGGGACTAGTCGGACCGGGGAGCTGTTTTTT. Translating gives CASSSGTSRTGELFF.

The gene calls are TRBV4-2 and TRBJ2-3; a possible D gene is TRBD2 (5 bases). The CDR3 covers 16 residues. V was clipped by 0 bases and J by 6 bases, with 16 bases between them. CDR1 is LGHNA, CDR2 YNFKEQ, per germline. CDR3 loop: CASSQEGPLVSDTQYF. For the CDR3, the DNA is TGTGCCAGCAGCCAAGAAGGACCACTAGTTTCGGATACGCAGTATTTT.

The chain recombines TRBV5-1 with TRBJ2-2; 8 bases are a match to TRBD2. Per germline, CDR1 SGHRS and CDR2 YFSETQ. V lost 4 bases, J lost 0 bases, and 2 bases stayed unmatched. This CDR3 contains 15 residues. For the CDR3, the DNA is TGCGCCAGCAGCCCGGGACTAGCGAACACCGGGGAGCTGTTTTTT. It specifies CASSPGLANTGELFF.

The J gene is TRBJ1-2, the V gene TRBV27; no definite D call. Trimming shortened V by 5 bases and J by 0 bases, and 10 bases separated the two germline ends. The CDR3 length is 14 residues. Germline CDR1 MNHEY, CDR2 SMNVEV (reference sequence). The CDR3 sequence: CASSTRRTNYGYTF. The CDR3 region has the DNA TGTGCCAGCAGTACTAGACGTACTAACTATGGCTACACCTTC.

As DNA, the CDR3 is TGTGCCAGCAGGTCCTCCGGGACAGCTTCCAATGAGCAGTTCTTC. This gives the protein CASRSSGTASNEQFF. The chain couples TRBV6-5 to TRBJ2-1; 7 positions agree with TRBD1. The CDR3 loop spans 15 amino acids. Trimming at V came to 6 bases and at J to 6 bases, leaving 11 bases not matched to a gene. Germline V gene sequence: CDR1 MNHEY, CDR2 SVGAGI.

The chain combines TRBV5-1 with TRBJ2-3; 7 bases are shared with TRBD1. The CDR3 extends over 15 amino acids. Germline CDR1 and CDR2: SGHRS and YFSETQ. Unmatched junction bases numbered 6, after V lost 2 bases and J lost 3 bases. The CDR3: CASSFTGDWTDTQYF. The DNA of the CDR3 is TGCGCCAGCAGCTTTACAGGGGATTGGACAGATACGCAGTATTTT.

The chain uses TRBV5-1 and TRBJ2-1; D gene ambiguous. Deletions cut 0 bases from V and 0 bases from J, with 7 bases between. Looked up from germline, CDR1 is SGHRS and CDR2 is YFSETQ. The CDR3 sequence is 15 residues long. The CDR3 is CASSLGAASYNEQFF. The CDR3 DNA follows: TGCGCCAGCAGCTTGGGGGCAGCCTCCTACAATGAGCAGTTCTTC.

This chain joins TRBV28 and TRBJ1-2, with D possibly matching TRBD1 (5 bases). From germline, CDR1 is MDHEN and CDR2 SYDVKM. The length of the CDR3 is 12 residues. Trimming left V 6 bases short and J 1 base short, with 6 bases between. The CDR3 DNA follows: TGTGCCAGCAGCCAGGGTAACTATGGCTACACCTTC. Amino acids: CASSQGNYGYTF.

This clone was found a few times. The V call is TRBV12-2, the J call TRBJ1-1; whether TRBD1, the table's D call, matches the DNA was not checked. TRBV12-2 is a known pseudogene. The length of the CDR3 is 19 residues. CDR3 amino acids: CASRFRPGQDKRVYTEAFF. Here the CDR3 DNA reads TGTGCAAGTCGCTTTAGACCGGGACAGGATAAGCGAGTGTACACTGAAGCTTTCTTT.

The gene calls are TRBV14 and TRBJ2-5; 9 nucleotides align to TRBD2. Trimming at V came to 2 bases and at J to 4 bases, leaving 5 bases not matched to a gene. The CDR3 is made up of 15 amino acids. Germline V gives CDR1 SGHDN, CDR2 FVKESK. CDR3 residues: CASSQLQAGGETQYF. The DNA for the CDR3 is TGTGCCAGCAGCCAACTTCAAGCGGGAGGAGAGACCCAGTACTTC.

The chain recombines TRBV10-3 with TRBJ2-5; 10 bases are a match to TRBD1. The CDR3 contains 16 residues. Germline values: CDR1 ENHRY, CDR2 SYGVKD. Losses at the gene ends were 3 bases for V and 2 bases for J; bases not matched to a gene: 6. In DNA, the CDR3 is TGTGCCATCAGTGAATACCTGGACAGGGGGCAAGAGACCCAGTACTTC. This sequence encodes CAISEYLDRGQETQYF.

The V gene is TRBV28, the J gene TRBJ2-3; D remains unclear. Germline V gene sequence: CDR1 MDHEN, CDR2 SYDVKM. The CDR3 loop spans 14 amino acids. V lost 2 bases, J lost 2 bases, and 8 bases lay in between. CDR3 protein: CASSLGSFTDTQYF. The CDR3 nucleotides are TGTGCCAGCAGTTTAGGTAGCTTCACAGATACGCAGTATTTT.

This clone was counted once. Since no conserved phenylalanine or tryptophan closes the CDR3, a read error is the likely cause. The limits of the CDR3 on the DNA are not certain, so only TCRdb's listed CDR3 is given. The rearrangement uses TRBV2 and TRBJ1-1; the listed D gene, TRBD1, was not tested against the DNA. Inclusive of both ends, the CDR3 amounts to 12 amino acids. CDR1 and CDR2 from the germline V gene are SNHLY and FYNNEI. CDR3 in amino acids: CASSEALQHTEY.

This sequence joins TRBV4-3 and TRBJ2-1; 8 bases fit TRBD2. CDR1 and CDR2 (germline): LGHNA, YSLEER. The V gene end was trimmed by 4 bases and the J gene end by 7 bases; junction bases not matched to a gene: 6. The CDR3 consists of 14 residues. CDR3 loop: CASSPGLASNEQFF. Here the CDR3 DNA reads TGCGCCAGCAGCCCCGGACTAGCCAGTAATGAGCAGTTCTTC.

The chain is built from TRBV7-6 and TRBJ2-4; 9 bases agree with TRBD1. Trimming removed 4 bases from V and 0 bases from J; junction bases left unmatched: 13. CDR3 length: 19 amino acids. CDR1 and CDR2 from the germline V gene are SGHVS and FNYEAQ. CDR3 loop: CASSSVPGQGHIAKNIQYF. CDR3 sequence (DNA): TGTGCCAGCAGCTCCGTCCCGGGACAGGGCCATATAGCCAAAAACATTCAGTACTTC.

J is TRBJ2-3 and V is TRBV7-2, with TRBD2 as a possible D gene (6 bases). The CDR3 totals 12 residues. V was trimmed by 2 bases and J by 14 bases, leaving 14 bases between them. Looked up from germline, CDR1 is SGHTA and CDR2 is FQGNSA. The CDR3, as DNA: TGTGCCAGCAGCTTATATCCGGGAGTCGTGTATTTT. It codes for CASSLYPGVVYF.

The CDR3 nucleotides are TGTGCCAGCAGCTATAATCCGGGAGTTAGGGACAATGAGCAGTTCTTC. It yields the protein CASSYNPGVRDNEQFF. The chain links TRBV7-6 to TRBJ2-1; D is perhaps TRBD2 (6 bases). The CDR3 has 16 amino acids. Germline assignment: CDR1 SGHVS and CDR2 FNYEAQ. Between the trimmed V and J ends, which lost 4 bases and 5 bases, there was a span of 18 bases.

The rearrangement links TRBV5-1 to TRBJ2-5, with D perhaps matching TRBD1 (5 bases). The germline V gene has CDR1 SGHRS and CDR2 YFSETQ. The CDR3 is 14 residues long. With 2 bases removed from V and 5 bases from J, the gap between germline ends came to 13 bases. CDR3 amino acids: CASSFQGIGETQYF. The CDR3 DNA reads as TGCGCCAGCAGCTTCCAGGGAATAGGCGAGACCCAGTACTTC.

This chain joins TRBV7-3 and TRBJ2-1, with 7 bases identical to TRBD2. This CDR3 contains 15 residues. The germline V gene encodes CDR1 SGHTA and CDR2 FQGTGA. J was trimmed by 6 bases and V by 2 bases; bases with no gene match: 7. The CDR3 here is CASSLFGGSVNEQFF. CDR3 sequence (DNA): TGTGCCAGCAGCTTATTCGGCGGGAGCGTCAATGAGCAGTTCTTC.

The rearrangement uses TRBV5-4 and TRBJ2-3, with TRBD1 matching 8 bases. The CDR3 runs 15 residues. The V segment lost 1 base and the J segment 1 base; nucleotides outside the gene matches: 2. Germline CDR1 and CDR2: SGHNT and YYREEE (reference sequence). The CDR3 DNA reads as TGTGCCAGCAGCTTGAAACAGGGGGGCACAGATACGCAGTATTTT. Its translation: CASSLKQGGTDTQYF.

J is TRBJ2-6 and V is TRBV9, with D maybe TRBD2 (5 bases). V was shortened by 5 bases and J by 0 bases, with 9 bases between the two germline ends. The CDR3 contains 15 residues. Germline CDR1 is SGDLS and CDR2 is YYNGEE. CDR3 amino acids: CASRVGSSGANVLTF. DNA for the CDR3: TGTGCCAGCAGAGTTGGGAGCTCTGGGGCCAACGTCCTGACTTTC.

This sequence joins TRBV11-1 and TRBJ1-1; possible D gene TRBD1, 5 bases. Between the trimmed V and J ends, which lost 5 bases and 3 bases, there was a span of 16 bases. The CDR3 covers 15 residues. Germline CDR1 reads SGHAT; CDR2 reads FQDESV (reference sequence). The CDR3 region has the DNA TGTGCCAGCAGCACCAGCAGGGCGGGGTACACTGAAGCTTTCTTT. It translates to CASSTSRAGYTEAFF.

This clone appeared once. Written as DNA, the CDR3 is TGTGCCACCAGCCCGGAGACAGCTTACGAGCAGTACTTC. This translates into CATSPETAYEQYF. The V and J genes are TRBV15 and TRBJ2-7; D might be TRBD1 (5 bases). The V gene's germline CDR1 is LNHNV and CDR2 YYDKDF (reference sequence). The CDR3 is 13 amino acids. V lost 5 bases and J lost 4, with 12 bases in between.

This rearrangement joins TRBV29-1 to TRBJ2-1; the D is unclear. Trimming took 1 base from V and 0 from J, leaving 10 bases between them. Germline CDR1 and CDR2: SQVTM and ANQGSEA. The CDR3 extends over 15 amino acids. CDR3 in DNA: TGCAGCGTTGAAGTGGTGCGAAGCTCCTACAATGAGCAGTTCTTC. Amino acids: CSVEVVRSSYNEQFF.